Included here is one T cell receptor beta chain sequence, with context. The antigen is undetermined. V shed 4 bases, J shed 9 bases, and the junction held 15 bases outside the gene matches. Per germline, CDR1 MNHNS and CDR2 SASEGT. This CDR3 comprises 15 residues. No patient had received any treatment before thyroid surgery. The sample belongs to a study of metastatic and nonmetastatic thyroid tumors. Study information: Across peripheral blood and tumor or nodule tissue samples taken from malignant and benign thyroid patients, the repertoires were compared with one another. General observations from the study: The study reportedly found significantly higher TCR beta diversity in malignant thyroid tumors than benign nodules, in blood and tumor.

Authors' analysis steps: The distant-metastasis classifier for papillary thyroid cancer was built from CDR3 differences across clinicopathological groups. TCRdb reprocessed the PCR reads using MiXCR. These V and J calls derive from TCRdb rather than the authors' analysis. This sample has 35,000 to 40,000 clones, with 17% found just once. The TCR was taken from a female donor with papillary thyroid cancer or a benign thyroid nodule (not recorded which). Some clones in this sample may be carry-over from other donors' samples. The V and J genes are TRBV6-1 and TRBJ2-7; 7 bases agree with TRBD2. The sample comprised tumor tissue. CDR3: CASSAPRGGSVVQYF. The CDR3 nucleotides read TGTGCCAGCAGTGCACCCCGCGGGGGATCGGTCGTGCAGTACTTC.